This entry describes one T cell receptor (beta chain). Its target is unknown. The data originate from a study of T cell responses to AZD1222 COVID-19 vaccine. There are 15 residues in the CDR3. The germline gives CDR1 SGDLS, CDR2 YYNGEE. The trim removed 1 base at V and 6 bases at J, leaving 5 bases unmatched. Measured with immunoSEQ multiplex PCR; TCRdb has only the in-frame clones, and not every one. The data contain about 110,000 clones, over 75% of them singletons. The study's findings and limits: Unmutated variant regions reportedly attract nearly half of all spike-specific TCRs. Only six or seven AZD1222 recipients tested seropositive at baseline. Regions 160-218 and 743-854 dominated among vaccine-associated CD4 TCRs spanning spike.

The V and J genes are TRBV9 and TRBJ2-1; 9 nucleotides line up with TRBD2. The input for sequencing was peripheral blood, taken on day 0 of AZD1222 vaccination. This sequence was found in an adult in good health. CDR3 DNA: TGTGCCAGCAGCGTATCCGGCGGGAGGGCCAATGAGCAGTTCTTC. Encoded protein: CASSVSGGRANEQFF.